This entry lists 22 T cell receptor beta chains sequenced from one sample in a study of vaccination and CD4 T cells after COVID-19. Their recognized antigens are unknown. Indicated treatment: roughly 10-day PBMC culture with coronavirus spike peptide pools or control peptides (ViraFEST assay). The Oncomine TCR Beta short-read assay was applied to DNA of cultured CD4+ T cells. Each CDR3 protein is one row after TCRdb ran MiXCR on the PCR reads. Of 14,000 or so distinct CDR3 sequences in the sample, 50% to 75% were seen once. Sequenced: CD4+ T cells from blood, cultured in vitro. The receptors stem from a human donor who had recovered from COVID-19.

The DNA for the CDR3 is TGTGCCAGCACTTCAACGCCTGAAGCTTTCTTT. Amino acid sequence: CASTSTPEAFF. The chain employs TRBV2 and TRBJ1-1; no clear D gene. This CDR3 is built from 11 residues. CDR1 and CDR2 (germline): SNHLY, FYNNEI. Trimming removed 7 bases from V and 6 bases from J, with 9 bases in between. The full variable domain, with the rest looked up from reference TRBV2 and TRBJ1-1, is EPEVTQTPSHQVTQMGQEVILRCVPISNHLYFYWYRQILGQKVEFLVSFYNNEISEKSEIFDDQFSVERPDGSNFTLKIRSTKLEDSAMYFCASTSTPEAFFGQGTRLTVV.

V is TRBV19 and J is TRBJ2-5, with 7 bases matching TRBD1. Germline V gene sequence: CDR1 LNHDA, CDR2 SQIVND (reference sequence). The V gene end was trimmed by 5 bases and the J gene end by 4 bases; junction bases not matched to a gene: 13. CDR3 size: 16 residues. CDR3 in amino acids: CASSPREGGEGETQYF. CDR3 DNA sequence: TGTGCCAGTAGTCCCCGTGAAGGGGGCGAGGGAGAGACCCAGTACTTC.

The chain has TRBV20-1 and TRBJ1-5; 10 bases align to TRBD1. J lost 11 bases, V lost 4 bases, and 8 bases had no gene match. The length of the CDR3 is 13 residues. Germline-derived CDR1 and CDR2 are DFQATT and SNEGSKA (reference sequence). The CDR3 here is CSATGQGVWAQHF. DNA for the CDR3: TGCAGTGCTACCGGACAGGGGGTATGGGCCCAGCATTTT.

The J gene is TRBJ2-3, the V gene TRBV10-1, with 8 bases lining up with TRBD2. Trimming took 5 bases from V and 0 from J; bases not matched to a gene: 10. The length of the CDR3 is 17 residues. Germline CDR1 and CDR2: WNHNN and SYGVQD (reference sequence). The CDR3 reads CASSPLRVAGSTDTQYF. The CDR3 DNA follows: TGCGCCAGCAGTCCCCTGAGGGTAGCGGGGAGCACAGATACGCAGTATTTT.

The chain is built from TRBV27 and TRBJ1-4, with a weak D call TRBD1 (6 bases). The germline CDR1 and CDR2 sequences are MNHEY and SMNVEV (reference sequence). The V end was cut by 5 bases, the J end by 7 bases, with 17 bases between. The CDR3 length is 15 residues. The CDR3 loop is CASSPNREGGEKLFF. The CDR3 DNA is TGTGCCAGCAGTCCAAACAGGGAGGGAGGTGAAAAACTGTTTTTT.

This chain links TRBV20-1 with TRBJ2-3; 10 positions match TRBD2. CDR1 and CDR2 (germline): DFQATT, SNEGSKA (reference sequence). The CDR3 is 18 residues long. The J segment lost 3 bases and the V segment lost 6 bases, leaving 18 bases of the junction unmatched. Here the CDR3 reads CSALGGFSSGSRTDTQYF. CDR3 nucleotides: TGCAGTGCCCTAGGGGGGTTCTCTAGCGGGAGTCGAACAGATACGCAGTATTTT.

This chain uses TRBV7-3 with TRBJ2-1; TRBD1 agrees at 8 bases. V was clipped by 0 bases and J by 7 bases; unmatched bases: 14. CDR1 and CDR2 from the germline V gene are SGHTA and FQGTGA. This CDR3 contains 18 residues. The CDR3 DNA reads TGTGCCAGCAGCTTAACCCCCAACGACAGGGGATCGAGGAATGAGCAGTTCTTC. It encodes CASSLTPNDRGSRNEQFF.

The chain uses TRBV6-1 and TRBJ2-7, with no clear D. This CDR3 comprises 14 residues. Germline V gene data show CDR1 as MNHNS and CDR2 as SASEGT. V shed 7 bases and J shed 3 bases, with 16 bases lying between them. Written as DNA, the CDR3 is TGTGCCAGCACCACCGCCGGTGGACGCTACGAGCAGTACTTC. Translated: CASTTAGGRYEQYF.

The V and J genes are TRBV2 and TRBJ2-1; D tentatively reads TRBD1 or TRBD2 (6 bases each). The CDR3 is 14 amino acids. The V and J ends lost 3 bases and 5 bases respectively, with 11 bases between them. The germline CDR1 and CDR2 sequences are SNHLY and FYNNEI. CDR3 in amino acids: CASSEIRGHNEQFF. DNA for the CDR3: TGTGCCAGCAGTGAGATCCGGGGGCACAATGAGCAGTTCTTC.

The chain links TRBV20-1 to TRBJ1-2, with TRBD1 matching over 10 bases. V lost 4 bases to trimming and J lost 7 bases; unmatched junction nucleotides: 6. CDR1 is DFQATT and CDR2 is SNEGSKA in the germline V gene (reference sequence). The CDR3 length is 13 residues. CDR3: CSATSTGGSGYTF. The CDR3 DNA reads TGCAGTGCTACTTCGACAGGGGGCAGTGGCTACACCTTC.

There are a few counts of this clonotype. This chain connects TRBV12-3 or TRBV12-4 to TRBJ2-2; no definite D call. This CDR3 is 16 amino acids long. V lost 6 bases, J lost 1 base, and 15 bases lay in between. The CDR3, as DNA: TGTGCCAGCAGCTTCCCGAGGACCGGGAACACCGGGGAGCTGTTTTTT. This translates into CASSFPRTGNTGELFF.

The table lists this clonotype with a few counts. The chain recombines TRBV7-2 with TRBJ2-3; 7 bases are a match to TRBD1. CDR3 size: 15 residues. The V and J ends lost 8 bases and 4 bases, in that order; junction bases with no gene match: 12. Looked up from germline, CDR1 is SGHTA and CDR2 is FQGNSA. The CDR3 DNA reads as TGTGCCAGCGGATTAACCCCTCAGGGGGCAGATACGCAGTATTTT. Translated, it gives CASGLTPQGADTQYF. The variable domain in full, with the rest retrieved from reference TRBV7-2 and TRBJ2-3, is GAGVSQSPSNKVTEKGKDVELRCDPISGHTALYWYRQSLGQGLEFLIYFQGNSAPDKSGLPSDRFSAERTGGSVSTLTIQRTQQEDSAVYLCASGLTPQGADTQYFGPGTRLTVL.

This clonotype appeared a few times. The gene calls are TRBV27 and TRBJ1-1, with D uncertain. CDR3 length: 13 residues. Trimming cost V 7 bases and J 1 base, with 10 bases left between them. Germline CDR1 MNHEY, CDR2 SMNVEV (reference sequence). CDR3 nucleotides: TGTGCCAGCACCAGCCGGACGAACACTGAAGCTTTCTTT. The encoded protein is CASTSRTNTEAFF.

This clonotype occurred once. This rearrangement joins TRBV4-3 to TRBJ2-7, with 7 bases fitting TRBD1. Germline V lookup: CDR1 LGHNA, CDR2 YSLEER. The CDR3 runs 15 residues. The J segment lost 3 bases and the V segment lost 2 bases, leaving 7 bases of the junction unmatched. CDR3: CASSQQRTGYYEQYF. In nucleotides, the CDR3 is TGCGCCAGCAGCCAACAAAGGACAGGTTACTACGAGCAGTACTTC.

This clonotype appeared a few times. J is TRBJ2-2 and V is TRBV20-1; no reliable D call. Germline V gene data show CDR1 as DFQATT and CDR2 as SNEGSKA (reference sequence). This CDR3 is 17 amino acids long. V was trimmed by 1 base and J by 0 bases, leaving 15 bases between them. CDR3 nucleotide sequence: TGCAGTGCTAGAGTCCCCTTTCTCGGACCGAACACCGGGGAGCTGTTTTTT. It codes for CSARVPFLGPNTGELFF.

The genes are TRBV6-5 and TRBJ1-2, with 7 nucleotides matching TRBD1. Germline CDR1 is MNHEY and CDR2 is SVGAGI. The CDR3 contains 15 residues. Trimming at V came to 4 bases and at J to 4 bases, leaving 9 bases not matched to a gene. CDR3 in amino acids: CASSSTPGQIYGYTF. The CDR3 DNA sequence: TGTGCCAGCAGTTCCACCCCGGGACAGATCTATGGCTACACCTTC.

The V gene is TRBV6-2 or TRBV6-3, the J gene TRBJ1-5; D is unclear. This CDR3 is built from 16 residues. Germline loops: CDR1 MNHEY, CDR2 SVGEGT. Trimming shortened V by 6 bases and J by 6 bases, and 21 bases separated the two germline ends. CDR3 DNA sequence: TGTGCCAGCAGCCCTGGGAGACTGGCGGCGGGTCAGCCCCAGCATTTT. Translation: CASSPGRLAAGQPQHF.

V usage is TRBV12-3 or TRBV12-4 and J usage is TRBJ1-5, with 8 bases matching TRBD1. CDR3 size: 18 residues. Germline trimming cut 4 bases from V and 1 base from J; bases unmatched to any gene: 12. In nucleotides, the CDR3 is TGTGCCAGCAGTTCAACCCGAGACAGGGGTGGAAGCAATCAGCCCCAGCATTTT. Translation: CASSSTRDRGGSNQPQHF.

This chain joins TRBV7-9 and TRBJ1-6; unclear D gene. Germline values: CDR1 SEHNR, CDR2 FQNEAQ (reference sequence). There are 11 residues in the CDR3. Trimming pared 5 bases from V and 6 bases from J, leaving 2 bases between. DNA of the CDR3: TGTGCCAGCAGCCGTAATTCACCCCTCCACTTT. Residues: CASSRNSPLHF.

This chain uses TRBV7-9 with TRBJ2-7; D possibly corresponds to TRBD1 (5 bases). V was shortened by 6 bases and J by 4 bases, with 16 bases between the two germline ends. Germline lookup yields CDR1 SEHNR and CDR2 FQNEAQ (reference sequence). The CDR3 totals 14 residues. The CDR3 DNA follows: TGTGCCAGCAGACCCCAGGGCGCCCAATACGAGCAGTACTTC. Amino acid sequence: CASRPQGAQYEQYF.

This clonotype was seen only a few times. The rearrangement uses TRBV27 and TRBJ2-3; D possibly corresponds to TRBD1 (6 bases). The CDR3 covers 14 residues. Germline CDR1 reads MNHEY; CDR2 reads SMNVEV (reference sequence). Between the trimmed V and J ends, which lost 5 bases and 2 bases, there was a span of 11 bases. CDR3 nucleotides: TGTGCCAGCAGTCGAGGGGGACCCACAGATACGCAGTATTTT. It codes for CASSRGGPTDTQYF.

V usage is TRBV2 and J usage is TRBJ1-1, with 7 positions matching TRBD1. This CDR3 has 15 amino acids. The germline CDR1 and CDR2 sequences are SNHLY and FYNNEI. The V and J ends lost 6 bases and 4 bases, in that order; junction bases with no gene match: 11. The CDR3 protein is CASSPQGGLTTEAFF. The CDR3 coding sequence is TGTGCCAGCAGCCCCCAGGGGGGCTTGACCACTGAAGCTTTCTTT.